This T cell receptor beta chain was identified during a study of T cells in Graves' hyperthyroidism and ophthalmopathy. This clonotype turned up a few times. RNA transcripts provided the source from which TCR beta CDR3 regions were amplified. The TCR CDR3 first-round RT-PCR relied on the HTBI primer set. TCRdb recomputed calls from the multiplex PCR reads with MiXCR, one row per CDR3 protein. Of approximately 620,000 distinct CDR3 sequences listed, 16% were seen once; the top ten hold 2.5% to 4%. The CDR3 contains 16 residues. CDR1 is SGHVS and CDR2 is FNYEAQ in the germline V gene. V lost 5 bases, J lost 0 bases, and 15 bases lay in between.

J is TRBJ2-3 and V is TRBV7-6; D may match TRBD1 or TRBD2 (5 bases each). This sequence was found in a woman between 40 and 55 years old with Graves' ophthalmopathy. Sequencing was carried out using blood. The CDR3: CASSPVRGPSTDTQYF. As DNA, the CDR3 is TGTGCCAGCAGCCCTGTGAGGGGTCCTAGCACAGATACGCAGTATTTT.